This TCR beta chain was profiled in a study of monozygotic twins with inflammatory bowel disease. TCRdb reprocessed the 5' RACE reads; each CDR3 protein has one entry and no DNA is given. This sample's table has approximately 400,000 distinct CDR3 sequences. In germline, CDR1 is MNHNS, CDR2 SASEGT. CDR3 length: 12 residues. The origin of this receptor is a human donor with ulcerative colitis or Crohn's disease, or a healthy co-twin of an affected twin (not recorded which). J is TRBJ1-1 and V is TRBV6-1. Sequencing used blood. The CDR3 sequence is CASSVPDTEAFF.